The entry below describes one T cell receptor beta chain. Participant ages covered about 18 to 89 years across 24 US areas. Grouping used clinical history reported by participants in a survey and questionnaire. During the 2 weeks before they entered the study, exposed participants had met someone with a PCR-confirmed or clinician-diagnosed COVID-19 case. The sample originates from a study of blood T cell repertoires in COVID-19. Germline CDR1 SGHVS, CDR2 FNYEAQ. The CDR3 loop spans 16 amino acids. The ends lost 5 bases at V and 0 bases at J; junction bases unmatched: 7. Produced via immunoSEQ multiplex PCR; TCRdb's table is partial and in-frame only. The sample contains some 320,000 clones, about nine tenths of which appear only once.

V usage is TRBV7-6 and J usage is TRBJ1-3; TRBD1 agrees at 7 bases. Sequencing used PBMCs or T cells enriched from blood (not recorded which). This TCR was sampled from a woman in her forties or fifties who had been exposed to COVID-19. CDR3 sequence reads: CASSPIRGASGNTIYF. In DNA form, the CDR3 reads TGTGCCAGCAGCCCGATCAGGGGGGCCTCTGGAAACACCATATATTTT.